These 17 T cell receptor beta chains share one sample of origin, sequenced in a study of cytomegalovirus exposure and HLA in healthy donors. With 60 Vbeta and 13 Jbeta primers, the PCR was carried out. Using immunoSEQ multiplex PCR, the repertoire was profiled, and TCRdb retains in-frame clones only, with some absent. This sample has around 150,000 clones, with just under 85% found just once. Sample: PBMCs. The receptors shown here come from a man in his forties in good health and CMV-seropositive.

The V and J genes are TRBV4-1 and TRBJ1-4; 7 positions agree with TRBD1. Trimming took 7 bases from V and 7 from J; bases not matched to a gene: 9. Germline loops: CDR1 MGHRA, CDR2 YSYEKL. CDR3 length: 14 amino acids. The CDR3 loop reads CASTSTGISEKLFF. The CDR3 DNA reads TGCGCCAGCACCTCGACAGGGATTAGTGAAAAACTGTTTTTT.

This chain uses TRBV9 with TRBJ1-2; no clear D gene. There are 13 residues in the CDR3. Germline lookup yields CDR1 SGDLS and CDR2 YYNGEE. Trimming took off 4 bases at V and 8 bases at J, with 15 bases between the two ends. CDR3 protein: CASSPPAGTGYTF. The CDR3 bases are TGTGCCAGCAGCCCTCCCGCAGGTACCGGCTACACCTTC.

This clone occurred once. The CDR3 loop is CASSSGTKNYEQYF. As DNA, the CDR3 is TGCGCCAGCAGCTCCGGGACTAAAAACTACGAGCAGTACTTC. This sequence joins TRBV10-1 and TRBJ2-7; 7 nucleotides align to TRBD2. With 6 bases clipped from V and 3 bases from J, the junction kept 8 bases outside the gene matches. CDR3 length: 14 amino acids. The germline CDR1 and CDR2 sequences are WNHNN and SYGVQD (reference sequence).

The chain joins TRBV7-2 to TRBJ2-3; 8 nucleotides align to TRBD2. V was clipped by 4 bases and J by 9 bases; unmatched bases: 15. The CDR3 spans 16 residues. The germline V gene has CDR1 SGHTA and CDR2 FQGNSA. The CDR3 region is CASSSRGGGGSGTQYF. DNA of the CDR3: TGTGCCAGCAGCTCCCGGGGGGGCGGGGGGTCGGGGACGCAGTATTTT.

The chain has TRBV27 and TRBJ2-2, with 7 bases identical to TRBD1. CDR3 length equals 14 residues. Losses at the gene ends were 7 bases for V and 0 bases for J; bases not matched to a gene: 2. Germline values: CDR1 MNHEY, CDR2 SMNVEV (reference sequence). This chain's CDR3 is CASKTGPNTGELFF. Here the CDR3 DNA reads TGTGCCAGCAAGACAGGGCCGAACACCGGGGAGCTGTTTTTT.

This clone was observed a single time. The rearrangement joins TRBV7-9 to TRBJ2-1; D gene unclear. CDR3 length: 13 amino acids. V dropped 4 bases and J dropped 10 bases, with 14 bases sitting between them. In germline, CDR1 is SEHNR, CDR2 FQNEAQ (reference sequence). CDR3 DNA sequence: TGTGCCAGCAGCTCCGACGACTTATACGAGCAGTTCTTC. This sequence encodes CASSSDDLYEQFF. Combining the CDR3 with reference TRBV7-9 and TRBJ2-1 gives the whole variable domain DTGVSQNPRHKITKRGQNVTFRCDPISEHNRLYWYRQTLGQGPEFLTYFQNEAQLEKSRLLSDRFSAERPKGSFSTLEIQRTEQGDSAMYLCASSSDDLYEQFFGPGTRLTVL.

CDR3 amino acids: CASSSTYQTQYF. The CDR3 region has the DNA TGCGCCAGCAGCTCCACTTACCAGACCCAGTACTTC. This rearrangement joins TRBV5-1 to TRBJ2-5; no clear D gene. V lost 3 bases and J 6 bases, leaving 9 bases between the germline ends. CDR3 length: 12 residues. The germline V gene has CDR1 SGHRS and CDR2 YFSETQ.

This chain uses TRBV19 with TRBJ2-2, with TRBD2 matching 7 bases. Unmatched junction bases numbered 3, after V lost 5 bases and J lost 3 bases. The germline gives CDR1 LNHDA, CDR2 SQIVND (reference sequence). The CDR3 length is 14 residues. The CDR3 region is CASSLAVHTGELFF. The CDR3 DNA sequence: TGTGCCAGTAGTCTAGCGGTTCACACCGGGGAGCTGTTTTTT.

This clone appeared a single time. This chain links TRBV9 with TRBJ2-3; TRBD1 agrees at 7 bases. V trimming: 0 bases; J trimming: 1 base; junction bases outside the gene matches: 2. Looked up from germline, CDR1 is SGDLS and CDR2 is YYNGEE. The CDR3 runs 15 residues. The CDR3 region is CASSVDRGGTDTQYF. The CDR3 DNA reads as TGTGCCAGCAGCGTAGACAGGGGAGGCACAGATACGCAGTATTTT. The entire variable domain, with the rest obtained from reference TRBV9 and TRBJ2-3, is as follows: DSGVTQTPKHLITATGQRVTLRCSPRSGDLSVYWYQQSLDQGLQFLIQYYNGEERAKGNILERFSAQQFPDLHSELNLSSLELGDSALYFCASSVDRGGTDTQYFGPGTRLTVL.

The rearrangement uses TRBV6-5 and TRBJ1-6; D gene ambiguous. This CDR3 comprises 15 residues. Deletions cut 4 bases from V and 8 bases from J, with 15 bases between. CDR1 and CDR2 (germline): MNHEY, SVGAGI. CDR3 DNA: TGTGCCAGCAGTTCTCCAGGAACCTGGGATTCACCCCTCCACTTT. It encodes CASSSPGTWDSPLHF.

The rearrangement joins TRBV7-9 to TRBJ1-1; 10 positions agree with TRBD1. The germline V gene has CDR1 SEHNR and CDR2 FQNEAQ (reference sequence). Trimming cost V 1 base and J 3 bases; bases outside gene matches: 2. The CDR3 runs to 15 residues. The CDR3: CASSLEGTGDTEAFF. The CDR3 DNA sequence: TGTGCCAGCAGCTTAGAGGGGACAGGGGACACTGAAGCTTTCTTT.

The chain couples TRBV7-3 to TRBJ1-1; 9 bases fit TRBD1. V trimming: 4 bases; J trimming: 6 bases; junction bases outside the gene matches: 6. CDR1 and CDR2 (germline): SGHTA, FQGTGA. The CDR3 loop spans 14 amino acids. This chain's CDR3 is CASSSQGAISEAFF. The CDR3, as DNA: TGTGCCAGCAGCTCACAGGGGGCAATTTCTGAAGCTTTCTTT.

This clone was found a few times. The chain uses TRBV7-6 and TRBJ2-7, with 11 bases aligning to TRBD1. Trimming took 1 base from V and 4 from J; bases not matched to a gene: 9. Germline V lookup: CDR1 SGHVS, CDR2 FNYEAQ. CDR3 size: 17 residues. CDR3 DNA sequence: TGTGCCAGCAGCTTAGGGGGGTCGGGACAGGGGGGTTACGAGCAGTACTTC. It codes for CASSLGGSGQGGYEQYF.

This clone was seen only once. The V call is TRBV5-1, the J call TRBJ1-5, with 12 bases fitting TRBD1. This CDR3 region has 16 residues. V was clipped by 4 bases and J by 2 bases; unmatched bases: 4. Germline V lookup: CDR1 SGHRS, CDR2 YFSETQ. This chain's CDR3 is CASSIGTGGGNQPQHF. DNA of the CDR3: TGCGCCAGCAGCATAGGGACAGGGGGCGGCAATCAGCCCCAGCATTTT.

The chain couples TRBV12-5 to TRBJ2-7, with unresolved D. Germline values: CDR1 LGHNT, CDR2 FRNRAP. With 3 bases removed from V and 3 bases from J, the gap between germline ends came to 15 bases. The CDR3 is 15 residues long. CDR3 sequence (DNA): TGTGCTAGTGGTTTAGGTCACGCAGGCCACTACGAGCAGTACTTC. Its translation: CASGLGHAGHYEQYF.

This chain joins TRBV6-5 and TRBJ2-7, with 7 bases matching TRBD2. After removal of 0 bases from V and 6 bases from J, the junction contained 8 bases not matched to a gene. The CDR3 totals 15 residues. Germline values: CDR1 MNHEY, CDR2 SVGAGI. In DNA, the CDR3 is TGTGCCAGCAGTTACTCGATCGGGGGGATCTCCGAGCAGTACTTC. It specifies CASSYSIGGISEQYF.

This chain uses TRBV10-3 with TRBJ2-5; TRBD1 aligns across 8 bases. The CDR3 contains 17 residues. The ends lost 0 bases at V and 2 bases at J; junction bases unmatched: 8. Germline V CDR1 and CDR2: ENHRY, SYGVKD. The CDR3 bases are TGTGCCATCAGTGAGTCTCGTGGGACAGGTCAACAAGAGACCCAGTACTTC. It encodes CAISESRGTGQQETQYF.